The TCR beta chain under discussion was sequenced for a study of blood T cell repertoires in COVID-19. While infection was still active, Seattle patients were enrolled and then followed longitudinally. Original processing notes: Estimation of nucleated cell counts was performed using reference gene primer amplification. The data were produced by immunoSEQ multiplex PCR, yet TCRdb's version contains in-frame clones alone and is incomplete. That table supplies the V and J calls and clone size; D and trimming were determined from the DNA. The data hold around 400,000 clones, with approximately 89% observed a single time. The CDR3 is made up of 13 amino acids. The germline gives CDR1 GTSNPN, CDR2 SVGIG (reference sequence). The V gene lost 0 bases and the J gene lost 2 bases, with 7 bases spanning the gap.

The chain links TRBV30 to TRBJ2-5; perhaps TRBD2 as D (5 bases). The clonotype originates from a woman aged 55-70 years with COVID-19, enrolled during active disease. The sequenced material came from peripheral blood. The chain's CDR3 is CAWSVLVQETQYF. In DNA, the CDR3 is TGTGCCTGGAGTGTACTAGTACAAGAGACCCAGTACTTC.